The clone carrying this TCR beta chain was counted at least ten times. What it binds is not known. HTBI primers from iRepertoire and Arm-PCR of CDR3 regions yielded the TCR beta libraries. Each CDR3 protein is one row after TCRdb ran MiXCR on the multiplex PCR reads. Found here are about 560,000 distinct CDR3 sequences, about 15% of them singletons; the top ten hold approximately 12%. These data originate in a study of regulatory T cells in long-lasting Graves disease. Sample time point: newly diagnosed GD, antithyroid drugs for less than 3 months. The TCR library was prepared using RNA isolated from PBMCs. Findings of the study overall: Persistent disease exhibited a predilection for TRBV28, TRBJ1-2 and TRBJ2-5.

CDR1 GTSNPN and CDR2 SVGIG come from the germline V gene (reference sequence). The CDR3 totals 12 residues. V was shortened by 0 bases and J by 10 bases, with 10 bases between the two germline ends. These data were likewise used in another study, on T cells in Graves' hyperthyroidism and ophthalmopathy.

The sequenced sample was peripheral blood mononuclear cells (PBMCs), obtained at new diagnosis, from a patient treated with antithyroid drugs. This TCR came from a man in his late teens or twenties with Graves disease. The chain uses TRBV30 and TRBJ2-1; the D is unclear. The CDR3 protein is CAWSVLSAEQFF. The CDR3 region has the DNA TGTGCCTGGAGTGTCCTCTCGGCAGAGCAGTTCTTC.